The entry below describes one T cell receptor (beta chain). What it binds is not known. Staff drew around 10 milliliters of peripheral blood from each donor. They isolated at least 7 million PBMCs from each sample. Alongside a J-beta primer mix, a sample-barcoded 5' primer served in a second PCR lasting about 7 to 12 cycles. Every cDNA was tagged by a template-switch adaptor with 12 random nucleotides. TCRdb called the 5' RACE reads again in MiXCR, with one record for every CDR3 protein. The sample includes around 1,500,000 distinct CDR3 sequences, 28% seen only once; the top ten take 7.7%. Trimming cost V 6 bases and J 6 bases; bases outside gene matches: 9. Per germline, CDR1 SGHVS and CDR2 FNYEAQ. This CDR3 has 15 residues. The data stem from a study of blood T cells in healthy people across ages. Findings and limits, study-wide: The fall in TCR beta diversity per million T cells was roughly linear with age.

This clonotype was obtained from a woman aged 30 to 39 in good health. J is TRBJ2-1 and V is TRBV7-6; 9 positions agree with TRBD2. Sequencing was carried out using blood. This chain's CDR3 is CASSGSSGMGNEQFF. Here the CDR3 DNA reads TGTGCCAGCAGTGGGTCTAGCGGGATGGGCAATGAGCAGTTCTTC.